The TCR beta chain under discussion was sequenced for a study of cytomegalovirus exposure and HLA in healthy donors. Germline lookup yields CDR1 MDHEN and CDR2 SYDVKM. The CDR3 covers 15 residues. V was pared by 4 bases and J by 10 bases, with 13 bases of the junction left unmatched. PCR amplification relied on 60 Vbeta primers (plus 13 Jbeta primers). In the authors' methods: Per a later analysis, the number of unique TCR beta chains was roughly 87 million, of which 9 million to 14 million were shared. Clones were sequenced by immunoSEQ multiplex PCR, and TCRdb holds only the in-frame ones, with some missing. D and trimming come from the DNA, and the V and J calls and clone size come from that table. The sample comprises 98,000 or so clones, approximately 76% of which are singletons, and 5% to 6% rests with the top ten. Details on this clone: Its antigen is not identified.

Study findings and constraints: Analyzed later, association rates of TCRs varied across HLA loci, with DRB1 most and HLA-C fewest. A link between a missense DCLRE1C variant and TCR beta V- and J-gene trimming emerged from a later analysis.

The gene calls are TRBV28 and TRBJ2-1, with 7 bases identical to TRBD2. This clonotype was obtained from a woman aged 18-30 years in good health and CMV-seropositive. The sample was PBMCs. CDR3 nucleotide sequence: TGTGCCAGCAGTTCTTCCCTAGCGGCACTAGGGGAGCAGTTCTTC. The encoded protein is CASSSSLAALGEQFF.